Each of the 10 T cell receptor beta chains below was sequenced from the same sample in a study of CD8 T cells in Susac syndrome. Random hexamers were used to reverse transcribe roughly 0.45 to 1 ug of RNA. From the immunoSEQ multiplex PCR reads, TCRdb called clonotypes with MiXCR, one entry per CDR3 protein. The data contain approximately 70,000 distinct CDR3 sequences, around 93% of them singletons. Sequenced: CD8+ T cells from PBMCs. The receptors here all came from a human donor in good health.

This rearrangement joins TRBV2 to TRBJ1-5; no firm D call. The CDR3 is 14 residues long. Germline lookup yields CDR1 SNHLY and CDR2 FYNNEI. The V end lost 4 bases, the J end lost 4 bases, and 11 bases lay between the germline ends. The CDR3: CASSVYTYNQPQHF. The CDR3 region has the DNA TGTGCCAGCAGTGTATACACTTATAATCAGCCCCAGCATTTT. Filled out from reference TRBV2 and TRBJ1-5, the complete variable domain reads EPEVTQTPSHQVTQMGQEVILRCVPISNHLYFYWYRQILGQKVEFLVSFYNNEISEKSEIFDDQFSVERPDGSNFTLKIRSTKLEDSAMYFCASSVYTYNQPQHFGDGTRLSIL.

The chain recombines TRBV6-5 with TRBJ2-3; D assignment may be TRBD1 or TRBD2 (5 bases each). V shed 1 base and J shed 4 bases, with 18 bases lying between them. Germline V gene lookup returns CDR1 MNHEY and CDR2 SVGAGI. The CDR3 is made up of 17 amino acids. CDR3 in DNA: TGTGCCAGCAGTTACTATGGGGACGCCAGGCCAGCAGATACGCAGTATTTT. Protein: CASSYYGDARPADTQYF.

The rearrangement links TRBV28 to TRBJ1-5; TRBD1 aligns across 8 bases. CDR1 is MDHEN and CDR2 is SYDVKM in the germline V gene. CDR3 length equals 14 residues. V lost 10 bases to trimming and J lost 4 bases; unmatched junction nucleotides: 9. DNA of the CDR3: TGTGCCACCCGTGACAGGGGAGGAAATCAGCCCCAGCATTTT. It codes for CATRDRGGNQPQHF.

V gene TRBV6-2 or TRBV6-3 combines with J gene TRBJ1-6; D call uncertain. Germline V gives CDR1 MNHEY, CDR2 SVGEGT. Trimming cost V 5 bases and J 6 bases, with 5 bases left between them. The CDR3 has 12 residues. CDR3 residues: CASSRANSPLHF. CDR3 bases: TGTGCCAGCAGTCGGGCTAATTCACCCCTCCACTTT.

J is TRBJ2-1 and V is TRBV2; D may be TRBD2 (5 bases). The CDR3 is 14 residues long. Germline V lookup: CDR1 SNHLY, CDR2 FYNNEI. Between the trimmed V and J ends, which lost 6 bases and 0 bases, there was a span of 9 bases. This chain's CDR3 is CASRKDFSYNEQFF. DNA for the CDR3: TGTGCCAGCAGAAAGGACTTCTCCTACAATGAGCAGTTCTTC.

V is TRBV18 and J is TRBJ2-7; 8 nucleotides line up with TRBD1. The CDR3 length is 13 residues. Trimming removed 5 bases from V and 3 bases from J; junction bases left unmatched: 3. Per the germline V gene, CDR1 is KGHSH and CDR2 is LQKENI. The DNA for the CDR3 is TGTGCCAGCTCAATTGGGACAGGCTACGAGCAGTACGTC. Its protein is CASSIGTGYEQYV.

The DNA of the CDR3 is TGCGCCAGCAGCCAAGATAGCGGGGGGGCTGCAGATACGCAGTATTTT. Amino acids: CASSQDSGGAADTQYF. This rearrangement joins TRBV4-1 to TRBJ2-3, with 11 positions matching TRBD2. The CDR3 is 16 residues long. Germline V gene sequence: CDR1 MGHRA, CDR2 YSYEKL. Trimming at V came to 0 bases and at J to 4 bases, leaving 3 bases not matched to a gene.

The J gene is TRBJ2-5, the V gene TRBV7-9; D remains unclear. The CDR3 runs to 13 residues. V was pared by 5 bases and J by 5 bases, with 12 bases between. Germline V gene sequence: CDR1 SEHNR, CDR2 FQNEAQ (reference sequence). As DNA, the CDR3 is TGTGCCAGCAGCCCGGGCGGCCGGGAGACCCAGTACTTC. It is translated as CASSPGGRETQYF.

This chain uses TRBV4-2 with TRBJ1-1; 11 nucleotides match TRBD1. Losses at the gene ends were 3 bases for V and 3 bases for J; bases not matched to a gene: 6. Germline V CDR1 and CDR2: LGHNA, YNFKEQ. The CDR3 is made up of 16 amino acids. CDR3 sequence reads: CASSQDRGRGDTEAFF. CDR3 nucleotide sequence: TGTGCCAGCAGCCAGGACAGGGGGCGCGGGGACACTGAAGCTTTCTTT.

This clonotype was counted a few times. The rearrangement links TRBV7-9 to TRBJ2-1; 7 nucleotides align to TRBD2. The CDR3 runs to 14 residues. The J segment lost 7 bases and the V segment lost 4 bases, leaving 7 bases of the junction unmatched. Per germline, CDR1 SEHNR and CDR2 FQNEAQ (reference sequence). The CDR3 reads CASSSDHSGNEQFF. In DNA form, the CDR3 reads TGTGCCAGCAGCTCCGACCATAGCGGGAATGAGCAGTTCTTC.